This T cell receptor beta chain comes out of a study of T-cell reconstitution after alpha-beta-depleted transplantation in children. Unique molecular identifiers featured in how the TCRbeta library was prepared. MiXCR, run by TCRdb on the PCR reads, gives a single entry per CDR3 protein. Of some 450,000 distinct CDR3 sequences listed, about 45% are singletons. General study results and limits: Most T-cell counts and diversity one year after the transplant came from T cells that were newly produced. From surviving recipient T cells and thymic progenitors came the high day-60 TCRbeta diversity observed in some patients. As was reported, about two months after transplant, alpha-beta T cells came from several hundred expanded graft clones.

This clonotype was observed a few times. Its antigen is as yet unknown. J was trimmed by 5 bases and V by 3 bases; bases with no gene match: 9. Germline CDR1 reads DFQATT; CDR2 reads SNEGSKA (reference sequence). This CDR3 comprises 14 residues. The gene calls are TRBV20-1 and TRBJ2-5; 7 nucleotides line up with TRBD2. This receptor was obtained from a girl aged 2 to 10 with aplastic anemia, due to receive a stem cell transplant. This material consisted of PBMCs, taken before TCRalphabeta/CD19-depleted stem cell transplant. Here the CDR3 reads CSASGEGIQETQYF. The CDR3 nucleotides read TGCAGTGCTAGTGGGGAGGGGATTCAGGAGACCCAGTACTTC.